This T cell receptor beta chain was profiled in a study of shared clonotypes between healthy human individuals. Study context: Donor composition was a couple of women and three men, aged 18 to 49.

The repertoire was sequenced with immunoSEQ multiplex PCR; TCRdb's copy has only in-frame clones and lacks some. Here the sample spans around 2,000,000 clones, over 85% being singletons. CD8 cells regarded as naive lacked CD45RO, were positively chosen for CCR7, and omitted terminally differentiated effector memory CD45RA+ cells. To note about this clone: The antigen is unknown.

Per germline, CDR1 MGHRA and CDR2 YSYEKL. CDR3 length: 17 amino acids. Trimming shortened V by 2 bases and J by 4 bases, and 21 bases separated the two germline ends. General observations from the study: Represented genetic and exposure-history diversity was restricted by having few donors. A handful of donors shared approximately 5% of their naive CD4 clonotypes. Against clonotypes common to all four donors, non-shared ones had lower generation probabilities.

The chain carries TRBV4-1 and TRBJ2-7; possible D gene TRBD1, 6 bases. This TCR came from a man between 18 and 29 years old in good health. The specimen sequenced was naive CD8+ T cells sorted from blood. The CDR3 protein is CASSQKTGLRLQYEQYF. In DNA form, the CDR3 reads TGCGCCAGCAGCCAAAAAACAGGGTTGCGCCTCCAATACGAGCAGTACTTC.